This TCR beta chain was documented in a study of technical replicates of blood from a handful of donors (dated by TCRdb to the late 2010s). On this clone itself: Its antigen is unknown. Base qualities are not at hand, and no much larger clone is one base apart.

Library creation used the immunoSEQ multiplex PCR assay. Drawn from immuneACCESS, this table holds only the in-frame rearrangements with V and J called that TCRdb kept. Clones are partly lost; checked studies trace under half to an unresolved V gene and leave the rest unexplained. The sample table lists about 97,000 clones, about 94% of them with a count of one. In total, the top ten clones hold less than 0.35% of the sample. The source is a human donor in good health. Sequencing was performed on T cells isolated from PBMCs.

The DNA sequence reads TGTGCCAGCAGTTTTAGCGGGGGGTCCTACAATGAGCAGTTCTTC. This codes for CASSFSGGSYNEQFF. This receptor chain uses TRBV28 and TRBJ2-1; TRBD2 agrees with 10 junctional bases. Taken from cysteine to phenylalanine, the CDR3 has 15 residues. The entry retains the CDR3 DNA only, 45 bases that are in frame from base 1. From a lookup of the germline V gene, CDR1 and CDR2 are MDHEN and SYDVKM. From V the trimming removes 3 bases and from J it removes 1 base, while the gene matches leave 0 bases of the junction unaccounted for.